One and the same sample provided the 32 T cell receptor beta chains below, sequenced in a study of blood T cell repertoires in COVID-19. Repertoires were generated with immunoSEQ multiplex PCR, while TCRdb's copy carries only in-frame clones and drops some. The sample yields 450,000 to 500,000 clones, over 75% seen once. Sequenced sample: peripheral blood. Receptors originate from a human donor in a cohort sampled during active COVID-19.

V is TRBV5-4 and J is TRBJ2-2, with 14 nucleotides matching TRBD2. With 4 bases clipped from V and 7 bases from J, the junction kept 6 bases outside the gene matches. The CDR3 runs to 16 residues. The germline CDR1 and CDR2 sequences are SGHNT and YYREEE (reference sequence). DNA for the CDR3: TGTGCCAGCAGCCCTGGACTAGCGGGAGGAGTCGGGGAGCTGTTTTTT. Its translation is CASSPGLAGGVGELFF. The entire variable domain, with the rest obtained from reference TRBV5-4 and TRBJ2-2, is as follows: ETGVTQSPTHLIKTRGQQVTLRCSSQSGHNTVSWYQQALGQGPQFIFQYYREEENGRGNFPPRFSGLQFPNYSSELNVNALELDDSALYLCASSPGLAGGVGELFFGEGSRLTVL.

The chain carries TRBV7-2 and TRBJ2-6; 9 bases fit TRBD1. J was trimmed by 2 bases and V by 3 bases; bases with no gene match: 2. Germline V gene data show CDR1 as SGHTA and CDR2 as FQGNSA. The CDR3 totals 16 residues. CDR3 nucleotides: TGTGCCAGCAGCTTGGGACAGGGAGCTGGGGCCAACGTCCTGACTTTC. Its protein is CASSLGQGAGANVLTF.

This chain links TRBV30 with TRBJ1-6; perhaps TRBD1 as D (6 bases). Germline V gene lookup returns CDR1 GTSNPN and CDR2 SVGIG (reference sequence). This CDR3 region has 14 residues. Trimming left V 4 bases short and J 9 bases short, with 16 bases between. CDR3 in DNA: TGTGCCTGGACTGGGACATTACGAAGTTCACCCCTCCACTTT. Its translation is CAWTGTLRSSPLHF. Supplemented by reference TRBV30 and TRBJ1-6, the full variable domain reads SQTIHQWPATLVQPVGSPLSLECTVEGTSNPNLYWYRQAAGRGLQLLFYSVGIGQISSEVPQNLSASRPQDRQFILSSKKLLLSDSGFYLCAWTGTLRSSPLHFGNGTRLTVT.

This clone was counted a few times. This chain uses TRBV3-1 (or the pseudogene TRBV3-2) with TRBJ2-7; weak D call: TRBD2 (5 bases). Germline V gene sequence: CDR1 LGHDT, CDR2 YNNKEL (reference sequence). This CDR3 is built from 12 residues. Trimming removed 4 bases at V and 6 bases at J, with 10 bases between. This CDR3 is CASSPPGGEQYF. Written as DNA, the CDR3 is TGTGCCAGCAGCCCCCCTGGAGGCGAGCAGTACTTC.

This chain uses TRBV6-5 with TRBJ1-1; D unclear. V shed 2 bases and J shed 6 bases, with 19 bases lying between them. CDR3 size: 16 residues. Germline lookup yields CDR1 MNHEY and CDR2 SVGAGI. CDR3 residues: CASSYTPQTKTPEAFF. In DNA, the CDR3 is TGTGCCAGCAGTTACACCCCTCAGACAAAAACCCCTGAAGCTTTCTTT.

The rearrangement joins TRBV7-3 to TRBJ2-2; a possible D gene is TRBD2 (6 bases). V gave up 5 bases and J gave up 6 bases, with 25 bases separating them. Germline V CDR1 and CDR2: SGHTA, FQGTGA. This CDR3 has 18 amino acids. The CDR3 loop is CASSSPERWASAAGELFF. CDR3 nucleotides: TGTGCCAGCAGCAGCCCGGAAAGGTGGGCTAGCGCGGCCGGGGAGCTGTTTTTT.

The genes are TRBV10-3 and TRBJ1-5; no reliable D call. The CDR3 totals 16 residues. The germline V and J ends were trimmed by 3 bases and 2 bases, with 14 bases remaining between them. The V gene's germline CDR1 is ENHRY and CDR2 SYGVKD. The CDR3 coding sequence is TGTGCCATCAGTGACAGTAGACCCGGAGGCAATCAGCCCCAGCATTTT. Translating gives CAISDSRPGGNQPQHF.

As regards this clone: This specimen includes other DNA sequences encoding the same CDR3. The V call is TRBV19, the J call TRBJ2-7; TRBD2 might be the D (5 bases). Per the germline V gene, CDR1 is LNHDA and CDR2 is SQIVND (reference sequence). CDR3 size: 13 residues. V lost 0 bases to trimming and J lost 5 bases, with 8 bases between them. The CDR3 loop reads CASSIDRGNEQYF. CDR3 nucleotides: TGTGCCAGTAGTATAGATCGGGGAAACGAGCAGTACTTC.

J is TRBJ1-4 and V is TRBV3-1 (or the pseudogene TRBV3-2), with TRBD1 matching 7 bases. This CDR3 spans 14 amino acids. V lost 3 bases and J lost 8; bases outside the gene matches: 6. The germline gives CDR1 LGHDT, CDR2 YNNKEL (reference sequence). CDR3 in DNA: TGTGCCAGCAGCCACCTAGGGGGCGGGGAAAAACTGTTTTTT. The encoded protein is CASSHLGGGEKLFF.

The chain joins TRBV28 to TRBJ2-7; TRBD1 matches 9 bases. This CDR3 is built from 15 residues. The V and J ends lost 5 bases and 2 bases, in that order; junction bases with no gene match: 7. Per germline, CDR1 MDHEN and CDR2 SYDVKM. The CDR3 nucleotides read TGTGCCAGCAGTCCTCCCACAGGGGGCCCCTACGAGCAGTACTTC. This sequence encodes CASSPPTGGPYEQYF.

The V gene is TRBV5-1, the J gene TRBJ2-3, with D possibly matching TRBD1 (5 bases). The germline V gene encodes CDR1 SGHRS and CDR2 YFSETQ. The CDR3 totals 14 residues. The germline V and J ends were trimmed by 1 base and 5 bases, with 11 bases remaining between them. CDR3 amino acids: CASSLNPGKDTQYF. The CDR3 DNA is TGCGCCAGCAGCTTGAATCCAGGGAAAGATACGCAGTATTTT.

The chain joins TRBV7-9 to TRBJ2-5; 14 bases match TRBD2. With 5 bases clipped from V and 9 bases from J, the junction kept 14 bases outside the gene matches. In germline, CDR1 is SEHNR, CDR2 FQNEAQ (reference sequence). The CDR3 extends over 17 amino acids. The CDR3 region is CASSPYGLAGGQDAQYF. CDR3 bases: TGTGCCAGCAGCCCCTACGGACTAGCGGGAGGCCAGGACGCCCAGTACTTC.

The chain's CDR3 is CAGSGTEGMGMNTEAFF. In DNA form, the CDR3 reads TGTGCCGGGTCCGGGACAGAGGGAATGGGCATGAACACTGAAGCTTTCTTT. The chain is built from TRBV30 and TRBJ1-1, with TRBD1 matching 7 bases. Trimming removed 8 bases from V and 0 bases from J; junction bases left unmatched: 18. CDR3 length: 17 residues. CDR1 and CDR2 (germline): GTSNPN, SVGIG (reference sequence).

This clone appeared a single time. The chain uses TRBV4-3 and TRBJ1-1, with D possibly being TRBD1 (6 bases). Per germline, CDR1 LGHNA and CDR2 YSLEER. The CDR3 extends over 16 amino acids. V dropped 1 base and J dropped 1 base, with 13 bases sitting between them. CDR3 amino acids: CASSQGIGTRNTEAFF. In DNA form, the CDR3 reads TGCGCCAGCAGCCAAGGGATTGGGACAAGGAACACTGAAGCTTTCTTT.

This clone was observed a few times. The V call is TRBV6-2 or TRBV6-3, the J call TRBJ2-1; D ambiguous. Trimming cost V 3 bases and J 8 bases, with 8 bases left between them. The CDR3 totals 12 residues. Germline V gene sequence: CDR1 MNHEY, CDR2 SVGEGT. CDR3 nucleotide sequence: TGTGCCAGCAGTTATTTGGCTTATGAGCAGTTCTTC. Encoded protein: CASSYLAYEQFF.

J is TRBJ2-7 and V is TRBV7-9; the match to TRBD2 covers 10 bases. V dropped 1 base and J dropped 2; count of bases not matched to a gene: 5. The CDR3 totals 16 residues. The germline CDR1 and CDR2 sequences are SEHNR and FQNEAQ (reference sequence). The CDR3 loop is CASSLGLAGAAYEQYF. The CDR3 DNA reads TGTGCCAGCAGCTTAGGGCTAGCGGGAGCTGCCTACGAGCAGTACTTC.

The chain employs TRBV4-2 and TRBJ1-2; no firm D call. The CDR3 has 14 amino acids. V was trimmed by 0 bases and J by 4 bases, leaving 9 bases between them. Germline assignment: CDR1 LGHNA and CDR2 YNFKEQ. The CDR3 here is CASSQDRGLYGYTF. The CDR3 DNA reads TGTGCCAGCAGCCAAGACCGGGGTCTCTATGGCTACACCTTC.

The V call is TRBV3-1 (or the pseudogene TRBV3-2), the J call TRBJ2-5; 8 nucleotides agree with TRBD2. CDR3 length: 18 residues. Germline V lookup: CDR1 LGHDT, CDR2 YNNKEL (reference sequence). V shed 1 base, J shed 5 bases, and the junction held 15 bases outside the gene matches. CDR3 in amino acids: CASSQVGGTRGVPETQYF. The CDR3 DNA reads TGTGCCAGCAGCCAAGTAGGAGGGACTAGAGGAGTCCCGGAGACCCAGTACTTC.

The rearrangement joins TRBV4-2 to TRBJ2-7; 8 bases match TRBD2. The CDR3 is 13 residues long. The V gene end was trimmed by 6 bases and the J gene end by 1 base; junction bases not matched to a gene: 2. Germline V gene sequence: CDR1 LGHNA, CDR2 YNFKEQ. This CDR3 is CASSSGDSYEQYF. CDR3 sequence (DNA): TGTGCCAGCAGTAGCGGGGATTCCTACGAGCAGTACTTC.

The gene calls are TRBV11-3 and TRBJ2-1; 12 nucleotides agree with TRBD2. Germline-derived CDR1 and CDR2 are SGHNT and YENEEA. V shed 0 bases, J shed 5 bases, and the junction held 8 bases outside the gene matches. The CDR3 loop spans 18 amino acids. CDR3 amino acids: CASSLDRWRLAGDNEQFF. CDR3 sequence (DNA): TGTGCCAGCAGCTTAGATCGTTGGAGACTAGCGGGAGACAATGAGCAGTTCTTC.

The V and J genes are TRBV28 and TRBJ1-5, with 8 bases matching TRBD1. Germline V lookup: CDR1 MDHEN, CDR2 SYDVKM. The CDR3 totals 16 residues. J lost 3 bases, V lost 7 bases, and 11 bases had no gene match. CDR3 sequence (DNA): TGTGCCAGCATCGGACAGGGTGGATTCCCCAATCAGCCCCAGCATTTT. It codes for CASIGQGGFPNQPQHF.

The chain is built from TRBV29-1 and TRBJ1-1, with D possibly matching TRBD1 (6 bases). The CDR3 runs 14 residues. Germline-derived CDR1 and CDR2 are SQVTM and ANQGSEA. The ends were cut back, 7 bases at V and 6 bases at J, with 21 bases in the middle. The DNA for the CDR3 is TGCAGCGCCTGGCATCGGGGGCGGGAGGCTGAAGCTTTCTTT. Amino acid sequence: CSAWHRGREAEAFF.

The chain uses TRBV19 and TRBJ1-2; TRBD1 matches 9 bases. Germline lookup yields CDR1 LNHDA and CDR2 SQIVND (reference sequence). Trimming at V came to 7 bases and at J to 4 bases, leaving 4 bases not matched to a gene. The CDR3 is 13 amino acids. The CDR3, as DNA: TGTGCCAGTACGGACAGGGGACCCTATGGCTACACCTTC. It codes for CASTDRGPYGYTF.

This sequence joins TRBV3-1 (or the pseudogene TRBV3-2) and TRBJ2-7, with D possibly matching TRBD1 (6 bases). V was trimmed by 2 bases and J by 0 bases, leaving 8 bases between them. This CDR3 spans 14 amino acids. Germline assignment: CDR1 LGHDT and CDR2 YNNKEL (reference sequence). CDR3 sequence reads: CASSQRGSSYEQYF. The CDR3 nucleotides are TGTGCCAGCAGCCAAAGGGGGAGCTCCTACGAGCAGTACTTC.

V is TRBV29-1 and J is TRBJ1-2; 10 nucleotides match TRBD1. This CDR3 is 15 amino acids long. Germline CDR1 reads SQVTM; CDR2 reads ANQGSEA. The junction had 5 bases not matched to a gene; V was cut back by 1 base and J by 3 bases. CDR3: CSVEVRDRGHYGYTF. In DNA, the CDR3 is TGCAGCGTTGAAGTTCGGGACAGGGGACACTATGGCTACACCTTC.

With regard to this clone: Other DNA variants within this sample encode the same CDR3. The chain carries TRBV7-9 and TRBJ1-2; D gene unclear. The CDR3 extends over 12 amino acids. V gave up 2 bases and J gave up 2 bases, with 3 bases separating them. Germline V gene sequence: CDR1 SEHNR, CDR2 FQNEAQ (reference sequence). The CDR3 nucleotides read TGTGCCAGCAGCTTATCAAACTATGGCTACACCTTC. It translates to CASSLSNYGYTF.

With regard to this clone: Other nucleotide sequences from this sample produce the same CDR3. The rearrangement joins TRBV19 to TRBJ2-1; 7 bases fit TRBD1. This CDR3 has 14 residues. The germline V gene has CDR1 LNHDA and CDR2 SQIVND (reference sequence). Trimming removed 4 bases from V and 4 bases from J; junction bases left unmatched: 4. The CDR3 loop reads CASSRGQAYNEQFF. The CDR3, as DNA: TGTGCCAGTAGTAGAGGACAGGCTTACAATGAGCAGTTCTTC.

The chain couples TRBV19 to TRBJ2-7; D remains unclear. Trimming removed 2 bases at V and 6 bases at J, with 14 bases between. This CDR3 is built from 14 residues. Per the germline V gene, CDR1 is LNHDA and CDR2 is SQIVND (reference sequence). CDR3 in DNA: TGTGCCAGTAGTATAACCGCGGATACGGGCGAGCAGTACTTC. It is translated as CASSITADTGEQYF.

The J gene is TRBJ2-6, the V gene TRBV5-4, with D unclear. CDR1 is SGHNT and CDR2 is YYREEE in the germline V gene (reference sequence). The CDR3 spans 14 residues. With 5 bases removed from V and 4 bases from J, the gap between germline ends came to 10 bases. This chain's CDR3 is CASSSGSGANVLTF. The CDR3 DNA reads as TGTGCCAGCAGTTCGGGTTCCGGGGCCAACGTCCTGACTTTC. The full variable domain, in which reference TRBV5-4 and TRBJ2-6 provide the parts outside the CDR3, is ETGVTQSPTHLIKTRGQQVTLRCSSQSGHNTVSWYQQALGQGPQFIFQYYREEENGRGNFPPRFSGLQFPNYSSELNVNALELDDSALYLCASSSGSGANVLTFGAGSRLTVL.

The chain's CDR3 is CASSSSNRNTEAFF. In DNA, the CDR3 is TGTGCCAGTTCCAGTAGTAACAGAAACACTGAAGCTTTCTTT. This chain connects TRBV19 to TRBJ1-1; the D is unclear. The CDR3 is 14 amino acids. Germline CDR1 reads LNHDA; CDR2 reads SQIVND (reference sequence). Trimming shortened V by 8 bases and J by 2 bases, and 15 bases separated the two germline ends.

The chain couples TRBV7-3 to TRBJ1-1; D remains unclear. CDR1 SGHTA and CDR2 FQGTGA come from the germline V gene. The germline V and J ends were trimmed by 3 bases and 1 base, with 6 bases remaining between them. This CDR3 is built from 13 residues. Here the CDR3 reads CASSFQKNTEAFF. As DNA, the CDR3 is TGTGCCAGCAGCTTCCAGAAGAACACTGAAGCTTTCTTT.

The V gene is TRBV6-5, the J gene TRBJ2-1, with D perhaps matching TRBD2 (6 bases). V was pared by 5 bases and J by 10 bases, with 18 bases between. CDR3 length: 14 amino acids. Germline CDR1 and CDR2: MNHEY and SVGAGI. The CDR3 DNA sequence: TGTGCCAGCAGTCTCGGGAGCCCGGCAGGGGAGCAGTTCTTC. It encodes CASSLGSPAGEQFF.